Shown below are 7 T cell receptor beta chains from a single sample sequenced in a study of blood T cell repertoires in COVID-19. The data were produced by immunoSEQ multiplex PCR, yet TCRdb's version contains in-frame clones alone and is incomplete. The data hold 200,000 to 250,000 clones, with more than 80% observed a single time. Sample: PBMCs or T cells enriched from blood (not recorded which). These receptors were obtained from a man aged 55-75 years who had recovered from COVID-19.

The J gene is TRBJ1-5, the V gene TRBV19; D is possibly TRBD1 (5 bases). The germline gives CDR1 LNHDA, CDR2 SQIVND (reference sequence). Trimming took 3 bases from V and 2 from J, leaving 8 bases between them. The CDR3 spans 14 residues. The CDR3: CASSIQGGNQPQHF. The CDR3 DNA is TGTGCCAGTAGTATTCAGGGTGGCAATCAGCCCCAGCATTTT. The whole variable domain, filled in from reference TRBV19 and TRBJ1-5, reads DGGITQSPKYLFRKEGQNVTLSCEQNLNHDAMYWYRQDPGQGLRLIYYSQIVNDFQKGDIAEGYSVSREKKESFPLTVTSAQKNPTAFYLCASSIQGGNQPQHFGDGTRLSIL.

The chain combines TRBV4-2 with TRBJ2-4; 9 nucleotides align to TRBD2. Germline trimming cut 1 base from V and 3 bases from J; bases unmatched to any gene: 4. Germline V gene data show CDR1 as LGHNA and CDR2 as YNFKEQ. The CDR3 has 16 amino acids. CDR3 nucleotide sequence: TGTGCCAGCAGCCAAGGGACTAGCGTCGGCAAAAACATTCAGTACTTC. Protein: CASSQGTSVGKNIQYF.

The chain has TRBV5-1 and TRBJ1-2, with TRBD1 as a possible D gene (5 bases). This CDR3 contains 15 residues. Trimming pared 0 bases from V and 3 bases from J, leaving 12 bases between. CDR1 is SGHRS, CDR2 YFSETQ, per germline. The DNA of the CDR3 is TGCGCCAGCAGCTTGGTGACAGCAGACGACTATGGCTACACCTTC. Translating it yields CASSLVTADDYGYTF.

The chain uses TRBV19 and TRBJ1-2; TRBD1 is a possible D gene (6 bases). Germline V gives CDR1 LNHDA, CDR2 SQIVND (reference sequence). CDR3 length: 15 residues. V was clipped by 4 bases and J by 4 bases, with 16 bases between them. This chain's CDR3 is CASSTQGGGSYGYTF. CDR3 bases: TGTGCCAGTAGTACCCAAGGGGGGGGTAGCTATGGCTACACCTTC.

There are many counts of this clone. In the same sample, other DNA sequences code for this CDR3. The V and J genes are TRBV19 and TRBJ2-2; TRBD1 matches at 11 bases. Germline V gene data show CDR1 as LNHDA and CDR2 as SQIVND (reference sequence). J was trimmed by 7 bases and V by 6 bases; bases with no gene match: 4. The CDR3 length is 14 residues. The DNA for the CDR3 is TGTGCCAGTAGGCCGGGACAGGGGGTCGGGGAGCTGTTTTTT. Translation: CASRPGQGVGELFF.

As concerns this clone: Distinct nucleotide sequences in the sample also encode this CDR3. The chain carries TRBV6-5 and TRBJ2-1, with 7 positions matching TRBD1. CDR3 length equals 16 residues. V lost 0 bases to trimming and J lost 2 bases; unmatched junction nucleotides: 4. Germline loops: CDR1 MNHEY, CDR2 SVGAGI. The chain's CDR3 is CASSYSNRGPYNEQFF. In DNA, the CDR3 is TGTGCCAGCAGTTACTCGAATAGGGGGCCCTACAATGAGCAGTTCTTC.

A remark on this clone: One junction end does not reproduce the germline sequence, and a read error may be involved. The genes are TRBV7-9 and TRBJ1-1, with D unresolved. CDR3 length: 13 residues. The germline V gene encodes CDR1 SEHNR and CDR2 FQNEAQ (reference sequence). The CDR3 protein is CASSLAGRTEAFF. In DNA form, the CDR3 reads TGTGCCAGCAGCCTAGCGGGCCGTACTGAAGCTTTCTTT.